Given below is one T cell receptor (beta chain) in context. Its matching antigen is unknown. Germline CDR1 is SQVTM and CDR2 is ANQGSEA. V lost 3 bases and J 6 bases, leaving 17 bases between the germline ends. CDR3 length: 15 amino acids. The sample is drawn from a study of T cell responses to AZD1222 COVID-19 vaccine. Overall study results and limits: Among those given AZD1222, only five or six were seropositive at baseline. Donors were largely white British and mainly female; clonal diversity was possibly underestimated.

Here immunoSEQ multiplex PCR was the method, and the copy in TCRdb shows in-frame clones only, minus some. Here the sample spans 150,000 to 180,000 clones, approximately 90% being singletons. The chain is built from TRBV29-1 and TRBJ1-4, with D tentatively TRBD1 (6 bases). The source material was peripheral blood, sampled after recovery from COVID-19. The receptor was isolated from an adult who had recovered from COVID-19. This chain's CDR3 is CSVEGVGAGDEKLFF. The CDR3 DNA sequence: TGCAGCGTTGAGGGGGTAGGGGCAGGGGATGAAAAACTGTTTTTT.